Detailed here is one T cell receptor (beta chain). Antigen: not known. These data are taken from a study of OX40 agonist ivuxolimab in advanced cancers. Whole-study context: Of the participants, more than 35% had some prior anti-PD-1, anti-PD-L1 or anti-CTLA-4 therapy, which was allowed.

Repertoires were generated with immunoSEQ multiplex PCR, while TCRdb's copy carries only in-frame clones and drops some. Seen here are some 82,000 clones, roughly 90% observed once, and the top ten hold about 2.1%. Overall study findings and caveats: In CD8+ T cells, expanded clones were on average more numerous than in CD4+. Some nonresponders also had low normalized T-cell clonal expansion. The study observed clonal expansion of CD4+ and CD8+ blood T cells by week 6 at 0.1 to 3.0 mg/kg.

The CDR3 covers 17 residues. In germline, CDR1 is MDHEN, CDR2 SYDVKM. With 9 bases clipped from V and 1 base from J, the junction kept 15 bases outside the gene matches. Source: CD4+ or CD8+ T cells sorted from blood, taken in a trial of the OX40 agonist ivuxolimab. This receptor was identified in an adult with an advanced solid tumor such as melanoma, head and neck, liver or kidney cancer. The chain joins TRBV28 to TRBJ2-3, with 8 positions matching TRBD2. The CDR3 DNA follows: TGTGCCAGTGAGTCCGGGGGGGTCGGTTCTGGCACAGATACGCAGTATTTT. It translates to CASESGGVGSGTDTQYF.